This T cell receptor beta chain comes out of a study of cytomegalovirus exposure and HLA in healthy donors (dated by TCRdb to 2016 to 2017). Study-level background: In an earlier analysis of fewer than 750 of the donors, about 260 Gb of sequence data and some 120 million unique TCR beta sequences from roughly 200 million T cells were reported. A handful of DR-DQ haplotypes were treated as single units for association and clustering because of strong linkage in the cohort. Every discovery cohort repertoire had been produced on one sequencing platform. An early release covering around 630 HLA-typed donors comprised approximately 290 gigabases of sequencing data and approximately 80 million unique TCR sequences. In a later analysis, previously published TCR beta repertoires from some 640 donors were re-analyzed and high-resolution HLA genotyping was added so that TCR occurrence patterns could be studied. The genetic ancestry cluster associated with self-reported Caucasian donors included approximately 85% of the roughly 400 genotyped donors. In addition to the first cohort of roughly 670 subjects, a separate validation cohort of approximately 110 different subjects was used. An earlier analysis of 450 to 750 of the donors used high-throughput TCR beta sequencing to judge whether each TCR beta V gene segment behaved as functional or pseudogenic. HLA typing included class I and class II loci at four-digit resolution. On average, roughly 240,000 unique TCR beta nucleotide sequences were sequenced per donor among 350 to 400 genotyped donors of the cohort, with 15% to 20% of those sequences being non-productive. The study aimed to test whether signatures of past pathogen exposure could be identified by cataloging public T cell receptors. Genome-wide SNP genotypes for about 65% of the roughly 670 donors were used in a later genetic analysis, which treated that subset as a discovery cohort. Donor age, sex, ethnicity and CMV serostatus were compiled together with the repertoire data. Rather than drawing on any new phenotypic data, the later analysis identified candidate immune exposures from TCR beta sequences and the way those sequences occurred across donors. The study combined high-throughput TCR immunosequencing, statistical association of individual TCRs with disease status, and machine learning to predict cytomegalovirus infection status. The T cell repertoires of 700 or so subjects were profiled by immunosequencing and related to cytomegalovirus serostatus. Typing coverage varied by locus: roughly 629-630 donors for A, B, C, DRB1 and DQB1; approximately 560 for DQA1; more than 600 for DPA1; fewer than 480 for DPB1. Here is what the overall study found, with its caveats: Several of the top co-occurrence clusters appeared to be linked to parvovirus B19, influenza, CMV and Epstein-Barr virus, according to a later analysis. In a later genetic analysis, fewer N-insertions in productive TCRs were reported among donors in an Asian-associated ancestry cluster than the roughly 700-donor mean. A cluster of highly shared sequence variants was judged likely to represent a technical artifact of the sequencing pipeline. Broadly in line with IMGT annotations, most TCR beta V segments showed up in productive rearrangements about 90% or about 30% of the time in an earlier analysis of around 600 of the donors. Assigning TCR associations to individual alleles was difficult when HLA alleles, especially DR and DQ, strongly co-occurred. A later analysis associated 16,951 TCR beta sequences with specific HLA alleles at a false discovery rate of 0.05. A later analysis found that TCR association rates varied across HLA loci, with DRB1 alleles showing the most associated TCRs and HLA-C alleles the fewest. The presence/absence analyses assumed that sequencing depth was roughly uniform across donors, and that assumption may not be true. A further reported finding was that TCR beta sequences accurately predicted the HLA-A and HLA-B alleles for most subjects in the first cohort. Roughly 15 rarely observed V segments, including chromosome 9 orphons, were excluded from the earlier analysis of a few hundred of the donors because counts were too low. Across donors, most TCR sequences were observed very rarely, whereas some public TCRs were present in many individuals. HLA typing was unavailable for some donors at each locus, so association tests used only the typed subset. The classifier was reported to diagnose cytomegalovirus status with high specificity and sensitivity in both the original and validation cohorts. In the study, some 160 TCR beta chains were listed as associated with cytomegalovirus. A few of the identified cytomegalovirus-associated TCR beta chains were confirmed in vitro to be specific for cytomegalovirus antigens. A later analysis found that most CMV-associated TCR beta chains appeared HLA-restricted, with HLA associations seemingly driven largely by CMV exposure. Some IMGT-functional V segments, including TRBV6-2 and TRBV6-3, could not be distinguished by the 87-base-pair reads and were therefore excluded. According to the authors, the approach could potentially be generalized to other disease states and immunological phenotypes. Linkage disequilibrium might explain the correlated functional status among segregating V segments, but an unknown experimental factor could not be ruled out. In this cohort, only TCR beta chains were sequenced, and detectable features were limited by the absence of alpha or paired-chain data. The only immune exposure information available for the cohort was CMV serostatus. Compared with equally common non-associated chains, HLA-associated TCR beta chains in a later analysis were more clonally expanded and had lower generation probabilities. In a later genetic analysis, a missense DCLRE1C variant was associated with V-gene and J-gene trimming of TCR beta chains, and the association was replicated in an independent cohort.

The protocol used for the library was the immunoSEQ multiplex PCR assay. For the multiplex PCR, a mixture combining 60 forward primers for TCR Vbeta segments and 13 reverse primers for TCR Jbeta segments was used. The CDR3 region of rearranged TCR beta genes was amplified from genomic DNA by a multiplex PCR assay. The Illumina HiSeq System was used to sequence the amplified TCR beta libraries as 87-base-pair reads. In the original analysis: Across the 640 or so repertoires, a later analysis counted tens of millions of unique TCR beta chains, around 10 million of which were shared by at least two donors. Raw reads were error-corrected and collapsed into unique sequences by a nearest-neighbor algorithm in which closely related sequences were merged to remove PCR and sequencing errors. CDR3 sequences were aligned to IMGT reference sequences to assign V, D and J gene segments. For a sequence to be retained, a match of at least six nucleotides to both a V gene segment and a J gene segment was required. Rearrangements were classified as productive when the CDR3 lacked stop codons and remained in frame with V and J, and all other rearrangements were classified as non-productive. CDR3 was defined according to IMGT convention as the region running from the second conserved V-encoded cysteine to the conserved J-encoded phenylalanine. The earlier analysis of about 530 of the donors excluded any sequence lacking an unambiguous match to a single V gene segment. An earlier analysis of fewer than 750 of the donors called V segments functional above 56.7% productive rearrangements and segregating when the between-donor standard deviation exceeded 5%. A statistical classification framework was developed to diagnose cytomegalovirus status using the catalog of TCR beta chain sequences. In a later analysis, V and J genes were assigned by comparing TCR nucleotide sequences against IMGT/GENE-DB human TR gene sequences. The TCRdist pipeline was used in a later analysis to assign CDR3 sequences and most-parsimonious VDJ recombination scenarios. In a later analysis, each TCR beta chain was defined by its CDR3 amino acid sequence together with its V-gene family, and reads without a unique V-gene family were excluded. To address suspected cross-contamination and a sequencing artifact, a later analysis removed under 600 highly shared, low-generation-probability nucleotide sequences. For each public chain, a later analysis derived a clonal expansion index from normalized ranks of inferred template counts within each repertoire. In a later analysis, generation probabilities were computed using a VDJ recombination model fitted to out-of-frame rearrangements, and the results were checked against IGoR. A later analysis scored TCR-TCR, TCR-HLA and TCR-CMV co-occurrence with hypergeometric tests, applying a repertoire-size bias correction to TCR pairs. A later analysis estimated false discovery rates by permuting HLA or CMV assignments 20 times. A later analysis grouped co-occurring TCRs with DBSCAN, adding TCRdist sequence similarity when clustering within HLA-allele-positive subsets. For co-occurrence clustering, repertoires with fewer than 30,000 or more than 120,000 public chains were excluded, along with 5 or 6 repertoires with anomalous nucleotide sharing. What TCRdb holds here is the immuneACCESS table cut down to in-frame rearrangements. Part of the clones is not present; checked against another copy, under half of the missing clones reflect an unresolved V gene, and the others are unexplained. For V, J and clone size, that table is used; D and trimming come from the DNA. The sample profile shows under 150,000 clones; about 80% of them were found once. Clones ranked in the top ten supply about 2.9% of the sample.

The cohort consisted of 666 healthy bone marrow donors. At the time of sampling, every cohort member was nominally healthy, though immune exposures that went unrecorded were likely present. The donor tested CMV seronegative and was one of the 352 seronegative cohort members. A peripheral blood sample was provided by each donor, and peripheral blood mononuclear cells were used for TCR beta sequencing. Genomic DNA extraction from the blood cell samples was performed with the Qiagen DNeasy Blood Extraction Kit. V is cut back by 3 bases and J by 2 bases, with 5 bases in the junction unmatched. CDR1 and CDR2, looked up from the germline V gene, are MGHDK and SYGVNS. From the cysteine up to the phenylalanine, the CDR3 has a length of 15 residues. Only the CDR3 portion is preserved as DNA: 45 bases, with reading frame beginning at the first base. Note on this clone: The target of this receptor is not known. Base qualities are not at hand, and no much larger clone is one base apart.

Sequencing was done on a sample of PBMCs. The sequence derives from a boy aged 2 to 10 in good health and CMV-seronegative. Rearrangement joined TRBV25-1 to TRBJ2-3; TRBD2 matches 7 bases in the middle. The CDR3 here reads CASSDPSGPTDTQYF. The DNA is as follows: TGTGCCAGCAGTGACCCTAGCGGTCCCACAGATACGCAGTATTTT.